This T cell receptor (beta chain) was sequenced for a study of blood T cells in healthy people across ages. Study details: Capturing about one barcoded beta molecule per two T cells was achieved by template switching.

The people who gave samples were healthy Caucasians from Russia, aged roughly 6 to 100. Study-wide results and limits: Versus aged donors, long-lived donors had higher diversity and more naive CD4+ cells.

As for this clonotype: Its target is not known.

Deletions cut 1 base from V and 8 bases from J, with 12 bases between. The CDR3 runs 15 residues. The germline CDR1 and CDR2 sequences are MNHEY and SVGAGI. Through a sample-barcoded 5' primer and a J-beta primer mix, a second PCR was run for 7 to 11 cycles. TCRdb re-analysed the 5' RACE reads in MiXCR, keeping a single row per CDR3 protein. The table lists roughly 1.4 million distinct CDR3 sequences, roughly 60% of them singletons. The clonotype comes from a man aged 18 to 29 in good health. The chain couples TRBV6-5 to TRBJ2-6; possible D gene TRBD2, 6 bases. The sequencing sample was made of blood. The CDR3 bases are TGTGCCAGCAGTTACTGGGTGCGCGGGACCAACGTCCTGACTTTC. Translated, it gives CASSYWVRGTNVLTF.